This is a list of T cell receptor beta chains from one sample in a study of untreated major depressive disorder. Clones were sequenced by immunoSEQ multiplex PCR, and TCRdb holds only the in-frame ones, with some missing. The sample shows about 13,000 clones, about 93% of them seen only once. The sequenced material came from CD4+ T cells from PBMCs. The receptors stem from a man aged 25-40 years with major depressive disorder. CDR3s include the opening cysteine and the closing phenylalanine or tryptophan. Each record gives: clone size, J gene, D gene, V gene, CDR3 DNA, CDR3 protein. The D gene is left open where the match is weak. Only part of the rows carry a size: once, few, many, or a class if the clone is expanded.

>NA|TRBJ2-2|TRBD2|TRBV7-3
TGTGCCAGCAGCCAAATGACTAGCGGATACACCGGGGAGCTGTTTTTT
CASSQMTSGYTGELFF
>NA|TRBJ1-4|NA|TRBV28
TGTGCCAGCAGTGCTGGCGGATCAACTAATGAAAAACTGTTTTTT
CASSAGGSTNEKLFF
>NA|TRBJ1-6|NA|TRBV19
TGTGCCAGTAGGAACTCCCCCGAGGGAACGAATTCACCCCTCCACTTT
CASRNSPEGTNSPLHF
>NA|TRBJ1-5|NA|TRBV12-5
TGTGCTAGTGGTTTGACTCGGGAGGGGGGACAGCCCCAGCATTTT
CASGLTREGGQPQHF
>NA|TRBJ2-7|NA|TRBV6-1
TGTGCCAGCAGTGCCGGCACGGGTGCCCACTACGAGCAGTACTTC
CASSAGTGAHYEQYF
>NA|TRBJ1-6|TRBD1|TRBV6-5
TGTGCCAGCAGCACGACAGGGCTCGTAAGCTCACCCCTCCACTTT
CASSTTGLVSSPLHF
>NA|TRBJ2-1|NA|TRBV5-1
TGCGCCAGCAGCTTGTATGGCTACGGTGAGCAGTTCTTC
CASSLYGYGEQFF
>NA|TRBJ1-1|NA|TRBV10-3
TGTGCCATCAGTGAAGTACCTGCAACTGAAGCTTTCTTT
CAISEVPATEAFF
>NA|TRBJ1-5|NA|TRBV5-4
TGTGCCAGCAGCTTGGGCGCCAGAAGGGGCAATCAGCCCCAGCATTTT
CASSLGARRGNQPQHF
>NA|TRBJ2-1|NA|TRBV6-5
TGTGCCAGCAGGTCCAGGGACACCTACAATGAGCAGTTCTTC
CASRSRDTYNEQFF
>NA|TRBJ1-2|NA|TRBV16
TGTGCCAGCAGCATGAATACGGGTTACACCTTC
CASSMNTGYTF
>NA|TRBJ1-4|NA|TRBV6-1
TGTGCCAGCAGTGAATCGAGGGGATTAGCAGGAAAACTGTTTTTT
CASSESRGLAGKLFF
>NA|TRBJ1-1|NA|TRBV4-2
TGTGCCAGCAGCCAAGTGGACGGGAGCACTGAAGCTTTCTTT
CASSQVDGSTEAFF
>NA|TRBJ2-1|TRBD1|TRBV7-3
TGTGCCAGCAGCTTTGACAGGGGAGGCCACAATGAGCAGTTCTTC
CASSFDRGGHNEQFF
>NA|TRBJ1-2|NA|TRBV12-5
TGTGCTAGTGGTTCCTCCCCAGGCGCCCTCTATGGCTACACCTTC
CASGSSPGALYGYTF
>NA|TRBJ1-1|NA|TRBV6-4
TGTGCCAGCAGTGACTCTTGGGGGAGCACTGAAGCTTTCTTT
CASSDSWGSTEAFF
>NA|TRBJ2-5|TRBD1|TRBV7-9
TGTGCCAGCAGCTTAGTGGCAGGGGGCAAGGAGACCCAGTACTTC
CASSLVAGGKETQYF
>NA|TRBJ1-2|NA|TRBV27
TGTGCCAGCAGTTTAAAGGCCAGCTATGGCTACACCTTC
CASSLKASYGYTF
>NA|TRBJ2-2|NA|TRBV6-5
TGTGCCAGCAGGAACCCAAATAGCGCCGGGGAGCTGTTTTTT
CASRNPNSAGELFF
>NA|TRBJ1-1|NA|TRBV7-9
TGTGCCAGCGAAGGACGGGTGAACACTGAAGCTTTCTTT
CASEGRVNTEAFF
>NA|TRBJ2-3|TRBD1|TRBV27
TGTGCCAGCAGTTTAAGGGGGCGGACAGATACGCAGTATTTT
CASSLRGRTDTQYF
>NA|TRBJ1-6|NA|TRBV6-1
TGTGCCAGCAGTGCTTGGGGGGATTCACCCCTCCACTTT
CASSAWGDSPLHF
>NA|TRBJ2-1|TRBD2|TRBV11-2
TGTGCCAGCAGCTCAAGATTCATAACTAGCGGGGGTATCAATGAGCAGTTCTTC
CASSSRFITSGGINEQFF
>NA|TRBJ1-2|NA|TRBV2
TGTGCCAGCACGGAAATTCCTAACTATGGCTACACCTTC
CASTEIPNYGYTF
>NA|TRBJ1-5|TRBD1|TRBV19
TGTGCCAGCTCAAACGGACAGGTAAAGCAGCCCCAGCATTTT
CASSNGQVKQPQHF
>NA|TRBJ1-1|TRBD1|TRBV29-1
TGCAGCGCAAAGACAGGGGACACTGAAGCTTTCTTT
CSAKTGDTEAFF
>once|TRBJ1-4|TRBD1|TRBV30
TGTGCCTTACTGCCCCGGACAGGGGGGGGTGAAAAACTGTTTTTT
CALLPRTGGGEKLFF
>NA|TRBJ1-5|NA|TRBV30
TGTGCCTGGAGTGTACAGGGTGGGCAGCCCCAGCATTTT
CAWSVQGGQPQHF
>NA|TRBJ1-1|NA|TRBV10-2
TGCGCCAGCACCTCTCAGACGGGTGAGAGCCAGGTCTTT
CASTSQTGESQVF
>NA|TRBJ2-7|TRBD1|TRBV5-6
TGTGCCAGCAGCTCGACAGGGGCCTCCTACGAGCAGTACTTC
CASSSTGASYEQYF
>NA|TRBJ1-2|NA|TRBV28
TGTGCCAGCAGTTTAACACAATCTAACTATGGCTACACCTTC
CASSLTQSNYGYTF
>NA|TRBJ1-5|NA|TRBV2
TGTGCCAGCAGAGGGTCGGTTCAGCCCCAGCATTTT
CASRGSVQPQHF
>NA|TRBJ2-2|NA|TRBV9
TGTGCCAGCAGCGGGGGGTGGACCGGGGAGCTGTTTTTT
CASSGGWTGELFF
>NA|TRBJ2-5|TRBD2|TRBV7-3
TGTGCCAGCAGCCCCCAAAGCGGGGACCAAGAGACCCAGTACTTC
CASSPQSGDQETQYF
>NA|TRBJ1-2|NA|TRBV11-2
TGTGCCAGCAGCAACCTCGGGACTAACTATGGCTACACCTTC
CASSNLGTNYGYTF
>once|TRBJ1-5|NA|TRBV6-1
TGTGCCAGCAGTGTGGCGAGGGCGATTCAGCCCCAGCATTTT
CASSVARAIQPQHF
>NA|TRBJ2-1|TRBD1|TRBV2
TGTGCCAGCAGGCGGACAGGGACCTACAATGAGCAGTTCTTC
CASRRTGTYNEQFF
>once|TRBJ2-1|TRBD2|TRBV5-1
TGCGCCAGCAGCCCCGGGCTCCGGGACTATCCCCATGAGCAGTTCTTC
CASSPGLRDYPHEQFF
>NA|TRBJ1-5|NA|TRBV2
TGTGCCAGCAGTGAAGGGGGGTACCATCAGCCCCAGCATTTT
CASSEGGYHQPQHF